This paragraph reports one T cell receptor beta chain. Antigen unknown. This sample stems from a study of long-term antiretroviral therapy in people with HIV. Study-level results: Diversity increased after ART yet remained lower than in transplant donor controls.

Survey-level immunoSEQ v3.0 assays were run. Clones were read by immunoSEQ multiplex PCR, and TCRdb kept only the in-frame ones, dropping some. The sample includes under 35,000 clones, approximately 95% of them seen just once. CDR1 is SGHVS and CDR2 is FQNEAQ in the germline V gene. The CDR3 is made up of 15 amino acids. Between the trimmed V and J ends, which lost 3 bases and 2 bases, there was a span of 12 bases. The receptor's source is a woman between 50 and 59 years old with HIV. Here the sequenced sample was unsorted PBMCs, taken 5 to 5.5 years after starting antiretroviral therapy. The genes are TRBV7-8 and TRBJ2-3, with D perhaps TRBD1 (5 bases). DNA for the CDR3: TGTGCCAGCAGCTTGATTCAGGGATTCACAGATACGCAGTATTTT. Its protein is CASSLIQGFTDTQYF. The full variable domain, its missing parts supplied by reference TRBV7-8 and TRBJ2-3, is GAGVSQSPRYKVAKRGQDVALRCDPISGHVSLFWYQQALGQGPEFLTYFQNEAQLDKSGLPSDRFFAERPEGSVSTLKIQRTQQEDSAVYLCASSLIQGFTDTQYFGPGTRLTVL.